The 8 T cell receptor beta chains listed next were all sequenced from one sample in a study of cytomegalovirus exposure and HLA in healthy donors. The PCR had 60 Vbeta and 13 Jbeta primers. Generated by immunoSEQ multiplex PCR, the TCRdb table keeps only in-frame clones and is missing some. Among about 240,000 clones listed, approximately 80% were seen once. The sequencing input was PBMCs. These receptors all stem from a woman aged 55-69 years in good health and CMV-seropositive.

V gene TRBV19 combines with J gene TRBJ1-2; D is possibly TRBD1 (6 bases). Looked up from germline, CDR1 is LNHDA and CDR2 is SQIVND (reference sequence). The CDR3 covers 15 residues. V was clipped by 3 bases and J by 10 bases, with 21 bases between them. This CDR3 reads CASSISGNRASNYTF. Here the CDR3 DNA reads TGTGCCAGTAGTATTAGTGGGAACAGGGCCTCAAACTACACCTTC.

The chain carries TRBV28 and TRBJ1-5; no definite D call. CDR1 and CDR2 (germline): MDHEN, SYDVKM. The germline V and J ends were trimmed by 3 bases and 1 base, with 10 bases remaining between them. The CDR3 contains 15 residues. Here the CDR3 reads CASSLAGISNQPQHF. CDR3 nucleotide sequence: TGTGCCAGCAGTTTGGCGGGGATAAGCAATCAGCCCCAGCATTTT.

The rearrangement links TRBV7-2 to TRBJ1-4, with D tentatively TRBD1 (5 bases). The germline V gene has CDR1 SGHTA and CDR2 FQGNSA. The CDR3 length is 14 residues. Deletions cut 5 bases from V and 5 bases from J, with 12 bases between. The DNA for the CDR3 is TGTGCCAGCAGCCCGAACAGGTTAAATGAAAAACTGTTTTTT. Translated, it gives CASSPNRLNEKLFF. The variable domain in full, completed from reference TRBV7-2 and TRBJ1-4, reads GAGVSQSPSNKVTEKGKDVELRCDPISGHTALYWYRQSLGQGLEFLIYFQGNSAPDKSGLPSDRFSAERTGGSVSTLTIQRTQQEDSAVYLCASSPNRLNEKLFFGSGTQLSVL.

The chain links TRBV10-3 to TRBJ2-4; D may be TRBD2 (5 bases). CDR1 is ENHRY and CDR2 is SYGVKD in the germline V gene. The germline V and J ends were trimmed by 3 bases and 3 bases, with 12 bases remaining between them. There are 15 residues in the CDR3. DNA for the CDR3: TGTGCCATCAGTGACTGGCTAGCTGGCAAAAACATTCAGTACTTC. Its translation: CAISDWLAGKNIQYF.

The chain has TRBV5-8 and TRBJ2-1; TRBD1 might be the D (6 bases). The CDR3 is made up of 15 amino acids. Germline values: CDR1 SGHTS, CDR2 YDEGEE. Trimming took 4 bases from V and 4 from J, leaving 15 bases between them. In DNA, the CDR3 is TGTGCCAGCAGCCACCGGGACACCTATTACAATGAGCAGTTCTTC. Protein: CASSHRDTYYNEQFF.

The chain couples TRBV19 to TRBJ2-3, with unresolved D. Trimming shortened V by 3 bases and J by 3 bases, and 19 bases separated the two germline ends. Germline CDR1 reads LNHDA; CDR2 reads SQIVND (reference sequence). CDR3 size: 17 residues. The CDR3 spells CASSMGRTVRGTDTQYF. The CDR3 nucleotides read TGTGCCAGTAGTATGGGCCGAACGGTCCGTGGGACAGATACGCAGTATTTT.

This clone has a handful of counts. V and J are TRBV5-6 and TRBJ1-2; 9 nucleotides align to TRBD1. V lost 3 bases to trimming and J lost 2 bases; unmatched junction nucleotides: 2. In germline, CDR1 is SGHDT, CDR2 YYEEEE. The CDR3 has 14 amino acids. CDR3 protein: CASSWTGANYGYTF. CDR3 bases: TGTGCCAGCAGCTGGACAGGGGCCAACTATGGCTACACCTTC.

This rearrangement joins TRBV7-3 to TRBJ1-1, with D maybe TRBD1 (6 bases). In germline, CDR1 is SGHTA, CDR2 FQGTGA. This CDR3 contains 14 residues. Trimming pared 0 bases from V and 4 bases from J, leaving 9 bases between. CDR3 nucleotides: TGTGCCAGCAGCTTAACCTTGGGGGCCACTGAAGCTTTCTTT. It yields the protein CASSLTLGATEAFF. Full variable domain (remainder filled in from reference TRBV7-3 and TRBJ1-1): GAGVSQTPSNKVTEKGKYVELRCDPISGHTALYWYRQSLGQGPEFLIYFQGTGAADDSGLPNDRFFAVRPEGSVSTLKIQRTERGDSAVYLCASSLTLGATEAFFGQGTRLTVV.